This T cell receptor beta chain was obtained from a study of beta chain features in type 1 diabetes. Study-wide results and caveats: Type 1 diabetes patients had TCRB CDR3s that were shorter (moderately but significantly so) in all four CD4+ subsets. Shorter templates may be favored by PCR, equally so in patients and controls.

With 6 bases clipped from V and 2 bases from J, the junction kept 3 bases outside the gene matches. The CDR3 is 14 amino acids. Germline V gene data show CDR1 as MNHEY and CDR2 as SMNVEV (reference sequence). The entirety of the isolated RNA underwent reverse transcription, so expressed TCRB transcripts were sequenced. Only in-frame clones appear in the TCRdb table, and some are missing; sequencing was by immunoSEQ multiplex PCR. The repertoire includes some 160,000 clones, 9% to 10% of them detected once, and around 0.7% sits in the top ten. About this clone: Antigen unknown.

The chain is built from TRBV27 and TRBJ2-7, with 11 positions matching TRBD2. The sequence was collected from a woman in her thirties with type 1 diabetes. Sample: central memory CD4+ T cells from blood. In DNA form, the CDR3 reads TGTGCCAGCAGGGGGACTAGCGGACCCTACGAGCAGTACTTC. As protein: CASRGTSGPYEQYF.